The 3 T cell receptor beta chains below come from one sample, sequenced in a study of T cells after yellow fever vaccination. Each CDR3 protein gets one entry after TCRdb re-called the 5' RACE reads with MiXCR. The sample records 50,000 or so distinct CDR3 sequences, around 7% being singletons. This material consisted of CD8+ T cells not binding an NS4B(214-222) dextramer, sorted from PBMCs, taken 45 days after the first yellow fever vaccination. These TCRs come from a man aged 18 to 29 who received the YFV17D yellow fever vaccine.

The chain recombines TRBV27 with TRBJ1-2; TRBD1 matches at 8 bases. The J segment lost 8 bases and the V segment lost 4 bases, leaving 9 bases of the junction unmatched. CDR3 size: 14 residues. Germline CDR1 and CDR2: MNHEY and SMNVEV (reference sequence). The CDR3 DNA reads as TGTGCCAGCAGTTGGTCGCAGGGGGCGAGCGGCTACACCTTC. Translated, it gives CASSWSQGASGYTF.

The chain employs TRBV5-5 and TRBJ2-3, with 7 bases identical to TRBD1. J lost 11 bases, V lost 2 bases, and 5 bases had no gene match. The CDR3 loop spans 12 amino acids. Germline assignment: CDR1 SGHKS and CDR2 YYEKEE (reference sequence). The CDR3 bases are TGTGCCAGCAGCTTCACAGGGGAACAGCAGTATTTT. Its translation is CASSFTGEQQYF.

This sequence joins TRBV28 and TRBJ2-7; D remains unclear. V was pared by 4 bases and J by 0 bases, with 4 bases between. CDR3 length: 12 amino acids. CDR1 and CDR2 from the germline V gene are MDHEN and SYDVKM. CDR3 sequence: CASSWGSYEQYV. The DNA for the CDR3 is TGTGCCAGCAGTTGGGGCTCCTACGAGCAGTACGTC.